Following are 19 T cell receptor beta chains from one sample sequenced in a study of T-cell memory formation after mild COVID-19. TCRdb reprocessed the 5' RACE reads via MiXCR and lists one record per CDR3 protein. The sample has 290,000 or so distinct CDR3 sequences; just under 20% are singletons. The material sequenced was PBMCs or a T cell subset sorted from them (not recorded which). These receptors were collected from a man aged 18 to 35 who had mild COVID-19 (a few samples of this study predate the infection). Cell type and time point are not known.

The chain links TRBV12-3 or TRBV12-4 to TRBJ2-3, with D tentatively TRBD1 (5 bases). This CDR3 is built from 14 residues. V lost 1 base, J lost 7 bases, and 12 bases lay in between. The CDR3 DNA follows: TGTGCCAGCAGTTTAGGGGGCACTTTAAATACGCAGTATTTT. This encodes CASSLGGTLNTQYF.

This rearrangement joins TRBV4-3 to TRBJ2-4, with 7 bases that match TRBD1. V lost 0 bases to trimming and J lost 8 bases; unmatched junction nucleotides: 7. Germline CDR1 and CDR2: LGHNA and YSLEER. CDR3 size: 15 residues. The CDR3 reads CASSQDPTGEDIQYF. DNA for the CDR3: TGCGCCAGCAGCCAAGACCCCACAGGGGAAGACATTCAGTACTTC.

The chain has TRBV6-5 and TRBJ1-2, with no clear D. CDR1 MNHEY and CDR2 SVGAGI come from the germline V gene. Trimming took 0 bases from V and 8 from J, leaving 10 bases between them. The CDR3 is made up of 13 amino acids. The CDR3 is CASSYSPGWGYTF. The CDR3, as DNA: TGTGCCAGCAGTTACTCGCCGGGGTGGGGCTACACCTTC.

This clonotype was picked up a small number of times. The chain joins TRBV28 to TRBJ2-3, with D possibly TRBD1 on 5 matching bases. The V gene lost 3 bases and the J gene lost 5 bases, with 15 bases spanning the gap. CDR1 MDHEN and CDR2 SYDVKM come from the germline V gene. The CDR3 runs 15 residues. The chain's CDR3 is CASSFRSGAKDTQYF. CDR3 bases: TGTGCCAGCAGTTTTCGATCTGGGGCGAAAGATACGCAGTATTTT.

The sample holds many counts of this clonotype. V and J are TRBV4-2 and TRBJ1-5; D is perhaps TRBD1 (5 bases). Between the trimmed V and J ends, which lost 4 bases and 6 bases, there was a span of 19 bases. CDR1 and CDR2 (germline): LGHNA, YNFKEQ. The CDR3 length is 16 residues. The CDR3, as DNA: TGTGCCAGCAGCCTGGCTTTCCAGGGATCAGGTCAGCCCCAGCATTTT. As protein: CASSLAFQGSGQPQHF.

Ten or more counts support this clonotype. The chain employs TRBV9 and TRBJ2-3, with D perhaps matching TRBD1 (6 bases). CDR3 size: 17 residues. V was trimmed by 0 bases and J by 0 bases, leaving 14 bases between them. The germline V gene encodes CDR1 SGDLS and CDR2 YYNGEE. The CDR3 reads CASSVATRGKSTDTQYF. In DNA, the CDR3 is TGTGCCAGCAGCGTAGCTACGAGGGGGAAAAGCACAGATACGCAGTATTTT.

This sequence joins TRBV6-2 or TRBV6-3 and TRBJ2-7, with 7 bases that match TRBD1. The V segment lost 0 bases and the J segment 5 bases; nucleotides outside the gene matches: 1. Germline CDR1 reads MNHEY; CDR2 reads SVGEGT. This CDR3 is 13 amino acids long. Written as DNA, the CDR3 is TGTGCCAGCAGTTACTCGACAGGGAACGAGCAGTACGTC. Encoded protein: CASSYSTGNEQYV.

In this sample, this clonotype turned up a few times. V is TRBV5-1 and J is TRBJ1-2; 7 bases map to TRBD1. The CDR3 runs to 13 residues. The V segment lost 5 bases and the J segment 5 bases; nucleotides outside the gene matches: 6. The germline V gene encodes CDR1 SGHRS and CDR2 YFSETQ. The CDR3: CASRGDRGYGYTF. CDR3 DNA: TGCGCCAGCAGGGGGGACAGAGGTTATGGCTACACCTTC. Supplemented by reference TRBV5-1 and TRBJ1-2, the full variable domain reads KAGVTQTPRYLIKTRGQQVTLSCSPISGHRSVSWYQQTPGQGLQFLFEYFSETQRNKGNFPGRFSGRQFSNSRSEMNVSTLELGDSALYLCASRGDRGYGYTFGSGTRLTVV.

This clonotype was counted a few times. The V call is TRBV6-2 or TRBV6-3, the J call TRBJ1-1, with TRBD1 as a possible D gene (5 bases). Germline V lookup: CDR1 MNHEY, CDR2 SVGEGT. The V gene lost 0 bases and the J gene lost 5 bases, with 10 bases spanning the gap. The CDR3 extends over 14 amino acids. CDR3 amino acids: CASSYSISGTEAFF. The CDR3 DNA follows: TGTGCCAGCAGTTACTCGATATCAGGGACTGAAGCTTTCTTT.

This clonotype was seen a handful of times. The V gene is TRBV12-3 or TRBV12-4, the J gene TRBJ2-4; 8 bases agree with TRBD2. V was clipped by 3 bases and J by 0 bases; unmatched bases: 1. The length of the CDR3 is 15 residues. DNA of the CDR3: TGTGCCAGCAGTTTTAGCGGGGTAGCCAAAAACATTCAGTACTTC. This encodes CASSFSGVAKNIQYF.

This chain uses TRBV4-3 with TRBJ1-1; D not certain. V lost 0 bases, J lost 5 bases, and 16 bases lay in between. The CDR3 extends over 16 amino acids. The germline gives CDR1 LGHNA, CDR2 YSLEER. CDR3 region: CASSQDGNAGETEAFF. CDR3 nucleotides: TGCGCCAGCAGCCAAGATGGGAATGCGGGAGAGACTGAAGCTTTCTTT.

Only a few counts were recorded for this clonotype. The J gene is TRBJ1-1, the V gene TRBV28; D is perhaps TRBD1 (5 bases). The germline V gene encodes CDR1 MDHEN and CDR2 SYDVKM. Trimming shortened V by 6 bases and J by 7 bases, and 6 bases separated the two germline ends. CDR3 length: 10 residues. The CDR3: CASRGDEAFF. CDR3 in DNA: TGTGCCAGCAGGGGGGATGAAGCTTTCTTT.

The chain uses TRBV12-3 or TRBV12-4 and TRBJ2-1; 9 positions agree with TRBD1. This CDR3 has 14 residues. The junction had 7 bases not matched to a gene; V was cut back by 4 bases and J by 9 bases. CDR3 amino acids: CASSSGTGMVEQFF. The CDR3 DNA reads TGTGCCAGCAGTTCTGGGACAGGGATGGTTGAGCAGTTCTTC.

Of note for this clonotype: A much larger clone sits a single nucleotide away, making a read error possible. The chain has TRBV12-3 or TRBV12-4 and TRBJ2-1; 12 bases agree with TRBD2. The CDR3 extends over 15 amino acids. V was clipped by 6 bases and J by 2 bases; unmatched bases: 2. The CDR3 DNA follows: TGTGCCAGCAGAGCTAGCGGGGGGGCCTACAATGAGCAGTTCTTC. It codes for CASRASGGAYNEQFF.

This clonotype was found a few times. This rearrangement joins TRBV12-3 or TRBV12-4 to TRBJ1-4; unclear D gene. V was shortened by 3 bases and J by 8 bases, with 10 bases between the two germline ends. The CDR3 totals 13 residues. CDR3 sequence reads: CASSFVDREKLFF. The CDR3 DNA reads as TGTGCCAGCAGTTTCGTCGATCGGGAAAAACTGTTTTTT.

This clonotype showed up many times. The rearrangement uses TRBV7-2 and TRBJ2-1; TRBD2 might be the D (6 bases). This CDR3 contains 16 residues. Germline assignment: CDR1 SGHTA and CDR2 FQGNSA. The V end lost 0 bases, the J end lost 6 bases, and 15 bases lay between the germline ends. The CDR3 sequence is CASSLALGVRGNEQFF. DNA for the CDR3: TGTGCCAGCAGCTTAGCCCTAGGGGTGCGGGGCAATGAGCAGTTCTTC.

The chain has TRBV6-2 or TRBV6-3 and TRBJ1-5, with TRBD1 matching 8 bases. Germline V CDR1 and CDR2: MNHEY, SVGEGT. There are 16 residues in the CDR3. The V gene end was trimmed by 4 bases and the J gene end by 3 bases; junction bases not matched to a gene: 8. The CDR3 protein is CASSSSDRDYNQPQHF. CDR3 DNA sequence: TGTGCCAGCAGTTCCTCGGACAGGGATTACAATCAGCCCCAGCATTTT.

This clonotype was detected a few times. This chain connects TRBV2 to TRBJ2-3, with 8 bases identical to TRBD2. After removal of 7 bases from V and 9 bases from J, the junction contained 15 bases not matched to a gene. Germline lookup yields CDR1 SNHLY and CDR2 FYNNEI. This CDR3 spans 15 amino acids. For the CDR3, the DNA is TGTGCCAGCACACCGAGCGGGGGAGAATTTCCGACGCAGTATTTT. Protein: CASTPSGGEFPTQYF.

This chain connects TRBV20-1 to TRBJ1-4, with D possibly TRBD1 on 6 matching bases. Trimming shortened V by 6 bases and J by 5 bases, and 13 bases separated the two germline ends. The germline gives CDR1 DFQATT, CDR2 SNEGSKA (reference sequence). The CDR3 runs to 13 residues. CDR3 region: CSARQVKNEKLFF. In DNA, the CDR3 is TGCAGTGCGAGACAGGTGAAGAATGAAAAACTGTTTTTT.